One and the same sample provided the 17 T cell receptor beta chains below, sequenced in a study of PD-1 blockade in classical Hodgkin lymphoma. Only in-frame clones appear in the TCRdb table, and some are missing; sequencing was by immunoSEQ multiplex PCR. The sample gives 20,000 to 25,000 clones, just over 75% of which show up once; approximately 44% is in the top ten. With no exception, relapse followed autologous stem cell transplantation in all patients, and brentuximab vedotin exposure varied. The sequencing here drew on peripheral blood mononuclear cells (PBMCs), taken before the second cycle of nivolumab. The source is a human donor with classical Hodgkin lymphoma.

This rearrangement joins TRBV5-1 to TRBJ1-4; D perhaps matches TRBD1 (5 bases). Germline V gives CDR1 SGHRS, CDR2 YFSETQ. The length of the CDR3 is 12 residues. V was cut by 1 base and J by 7 bases, with 5 bases left in between. Written as DNA, the CDR3 is TGCGCCAGCAGCTTGCAGGGTGAAAAACTGTTTTTT. This translates into CASSLQGEKLFF. Together with reference TRBV5-1 and TRBJ1-4, the CDR3 gives the full variable domain: KAGVTQTPRYLIKTRGQQVTLSCSPISGHRSVSWYQQTPGQGLQFLFEYFSETQRNKGNFPGRFSGRQFSNSRSEMNVSTLELGDSALYLCASSLQGEKLFFGSGTQLSVL.

The V call is TRBV5-4, the J call TRBJ2-3; 10 nucleotides align to TRBD2. Germline assignment: CDR1 SGHNT and CDR2 YYREEE (reference sequence). CDR3 length equals 14 residues. Unmatched junction bases numbered 6, after V lost 7 bases and J lost 4 bases. The CDR3 region has the DNA TGTGCCAGCGAAGCGGGAGGGACAGCAGATACGCAGTATTTT. Its translation: CASEAGGTADTQYF.

This clone was observed a few times. Here the CDR3 DNA reads TGTGCCAGCAGTGAATGGTCGCCAGCGGAGGGCTACACCTTC. This sequence encodes CASSEWSPAEGYTF. The chain is built from TRBV6-1 and TRBJ1-2; unclear D gene. The germline V gene encodes CDR1 MNHNS and CDR2 SASEGT. This CDR3 is 14 amino acids long. Trimming took 2 bases from V and 8 from J, leaving 15 bases between them.

The chain is built from TRBV5-1 and TRBJ1-1; D is ambiguous. The CDR3 consists of 13 residues. Germline V gene data show CDR1 as SGHRS and CDR2 as YFSETQ. The germline V and J ends were trimmed by 0 bases and 5 bases, with 8 bases remaining between them. CDR3 region: CASSLEFGTEAFF. CDR3 bases: TGCGCCAGCAGCTTGGAGTTCGGGACTGAAGCTTTCTTT.

V usage is TRBV5-4 and J usage is TRBJ2-7; 7 nucleotides match TRBD1. Unmatched junction bases numbered 11, after V lost 3 bases and J lost 5 bases. Germline V CDR1 and CDR2: SGHNT, YYREEE (reference sequence). The CDR3 loop spans 15 amino acids. CDR3 coding DNA: TGTGCCAGCAGCTCATACAGGGGAAATTTCCACGAGCAGTACTTC. Protein sequence: CASSSYRGNFHEQYF.

V usage is TRBV29-1 and J usage is TRBJ2-2, with TRBD2 matching over 10 bases. The CDR3 length is 13 residues. Germline CDR1 and CDR2: SQVTM and ANQGSEA. V was clipped by 6 bases and J by 3 bases; unmatched bases: 1. CDR3: CSVGTSDTGELFF. The CDR3 DNA is TGCAGCGTGGGGACTAGCGACACCGGGGAGCTGTTTTTT.

The chain employs TRBV30 and TRBJ1-1; perhaps TRBD1 as D (5 bases). The V gene's germline CDR1 is GTSNPN and CDR2 SVGIG (reference sequence). Trimming pared 1 base from V and 7 bases from J, leaving 7 bases between. This CDR3 has 11 residues. The CDR3 region is CAWSGGREAFF. Here the CDR3 DNA reads TGTGCCTGGAGTGGGGGACGTGAAGCTTTCTTT.

This clone occurred a few times. The chain couples TRBV7-9 to TRBJ1-3; D uncertain. This CDR3 spans 15 amino acids. V was shortened by 1 base and J by 3 bases, with 10 bases between the two germline ends. Germline V CDR1 and CDR2: SEHNR, FQNEAQ (reference sequence). CDR3: CASSLVETIGNTIYF. The DNA of the CDR3 is TGTGCCAGCAGCTTAGTCGAGACAATTGGAAACACCATATATTTT.

There are a few counts of this clone. V and J are TRBV5-1 and TRBJ2-4, with D perhaps TRBD2 (7 bases). Germline V gene lookup returns CDR1 SGHRS and CDR2 YFSETQ. The CDR3 totals 16 residues. Trimming shortened V by 4 bases and J by 5 bases, and 19 bases separated the two germline ends. CDR3 nucleotide sequence: TGCGCCAGCAGCAGCTGGGGGGGGGCCGAGGAAAACATTCAGTACTTC. This translates into CASSSWGGAEENIQYF.

This rearrangement joins TRBV7-2 to TRBJ1-1; perhaps TRBD1 as D (6 bases). The V and J ends lost 3 bases and 0 bases respectively, with 8 bases between them. Looked up from germline, CDR1 is SGHTA and CDR2 is FQGNSA. This CDR3 has 14 amino acids. The CDR3 sequence: CASSLGHLNTEAFF. The DNA for the CDR3 is TGTGCCAGCAGCTTGGGACATTTGAACACTGAAGCTTTCTTT. Full variable domain (outside the CDR3, taken from reference TRBV7-2 and TRBJ1-1): GAGVSQSPSNKVTEKGKDVELRCDPISGHTALYWYRQSLGQGLEFLIYFQGNSAPDKSGLPSDRFSAERTGGSVSTLTIQRTQQEDSAVYLCASSLGHLNTEAFFGQGTRLTVV.

The chain couples TRBV19 to TRBJ1-4; 8 nucleotides agree with TRBD1. This CDR3 spans 15 amino acids. Looked up from germline, CDR1 is LNHDA and CDR2 is SQIVND (reference sequence). With V trimmed by 4 bases and J by 3 bases, 4 bases remained unmatched. CDR3 nucleotide sequence: TGTGCCAGTAGTACCGGACAGGGACCTAATGAAAAACTGTTTTTT. Protein sequence: CASSTGQGPNEKLFF.

This clone showed up just a few times. This chain connects TRBV19 to TRBJ1-5; D not certain. Trimming left V 3 bases short and J 9 bases short, with 15 bases between. This CDR3 has 14 amino acids. Germline CDR1 and CDR2: LNHDA and SQIVND (reference sequence). CDR3 protein: CASSMEGTFGPQHF. DNA of the CDR3: TGTGCCAGTAGTATGGAGGGCACGTTTGGGCCCCAGCATTTT.

The chain recombines TRBV7-6 with TRBJ2-5; TRBD2 matches at 10 bases. Germline-derived CDR1 and CDR2 are SGHVS and FNYEAQ. The CDR3 consists of 15 residues. J was trimmed by 3 bases and V by 5 bases; bases with no gene match: 6. The CDR3 DNA follows: TGTGCCAGCAGCGTCCTAGCGGGAGAGGAAGAGACCCAGTACTTC. This encodes CASSVLAGEEETQYF.

By share of the sample, this clone is medium-sized (0.01 to 0.1%). The chain joins TRBV9 to TRBJ1-1; D unresolved. Between the trimmed V and J ends, which lost 1 base and 0 bases, there was a span of 10 bases. CDR3 length: 15 residues. Per the germline V gene, CDR1 is SGDLS and CDR2 is YYNGEE. The DNA for the CDR3 is TGTGCCAGCAGCGTATCGTTCGGCCTGAACACTGAAGCTTTCTTT. As protein: CASSVSFGLNTEAFF. Complete variable domain (other parts from reference TRBV9 and TRBJ1-1): DSGVTQTPKHLITATGQRVTLRCSPRSGDLSVYWYQQSLDQGLQFLIQYYNGEERAKGNILERFSAQQFPDLHSELNLSSLELGDSALYFCASSVSFGLNTEAFFGQGTRLTVV.

The chain carries TRBV30 and TRBJ1-5; possibly TRBD1 for D (6 bases). Trimming took 0 bases from V and 7 from J, leaving 10 bases between them. The CDR3 length is 13 residues. CDR1 and CDR2 from the germline V gene are GTSNPN and SVGIG (reference sequence). In nucleotides, the CDR3 is TGTGCCTGGAGTGTACAGGGCGAACAGCCCCAGCATTTT. Amino acid sequence: CAWSVQGEQPQHF.

The V gene is TRBV6-1, the J gene TRBJ1-4; 7 bases are a match to TRBD1. V shed 6 bases, J shed 7 bases, and the junction held 8 bases outside the gene matches. The CDR3 loop spans 14 amino acids. Looked up from germline, CDR1 is MNHNS and CDR2 is SASEGT. CDR3 in DNA: TGTGCCAGCAGGGCCTTACAGGGGTCTGAAAAACTGTTTTTT. It is translated as CASRALQGSEKLFF.

In this sample, this clone turned up a few times. The chain employs TRBV14 and TRBJ2-7, with 14 positions matching TRBD2. Germline values: CDR1 SGHDN, CDR2 FVKESK. The junction had 5 bases not matched to a gene; V was cut back by 1 base and J by 6 bases. This CDR3 is 16 amino acids long. The CDR3 is CASSQVGGLAGVEQYF. As DNA, the CDR3 is TGTGCCAGCAGCCAAGTGGGGGGACTAGCGGGAGTCGAGCAGTACTTC.